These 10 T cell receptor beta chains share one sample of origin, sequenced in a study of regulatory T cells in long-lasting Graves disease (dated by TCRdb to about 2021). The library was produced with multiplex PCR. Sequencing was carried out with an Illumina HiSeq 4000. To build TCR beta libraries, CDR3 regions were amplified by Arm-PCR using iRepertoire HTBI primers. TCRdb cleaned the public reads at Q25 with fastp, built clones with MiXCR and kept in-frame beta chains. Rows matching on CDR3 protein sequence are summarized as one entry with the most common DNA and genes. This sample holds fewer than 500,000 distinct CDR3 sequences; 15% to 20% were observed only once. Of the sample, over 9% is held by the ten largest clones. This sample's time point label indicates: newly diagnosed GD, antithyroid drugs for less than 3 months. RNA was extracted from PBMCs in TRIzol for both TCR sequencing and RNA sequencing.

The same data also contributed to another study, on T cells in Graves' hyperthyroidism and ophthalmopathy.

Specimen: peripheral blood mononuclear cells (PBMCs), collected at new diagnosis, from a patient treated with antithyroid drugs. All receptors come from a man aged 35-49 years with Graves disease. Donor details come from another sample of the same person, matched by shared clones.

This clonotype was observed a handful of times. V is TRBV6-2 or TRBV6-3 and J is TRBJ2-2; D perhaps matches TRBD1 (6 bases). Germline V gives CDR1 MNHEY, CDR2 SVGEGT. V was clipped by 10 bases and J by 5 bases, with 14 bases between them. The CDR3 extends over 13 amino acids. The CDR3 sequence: CATAGDITGELFF. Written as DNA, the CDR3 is TGTGCCACCGCAGGGGATATAACCGGGGAGCTGTTTTTT.

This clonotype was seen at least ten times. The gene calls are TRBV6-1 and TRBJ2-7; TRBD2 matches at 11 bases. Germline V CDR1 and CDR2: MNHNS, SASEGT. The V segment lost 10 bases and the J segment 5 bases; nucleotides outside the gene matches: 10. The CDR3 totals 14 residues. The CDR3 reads CATKTSGNLDEQYF. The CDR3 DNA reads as TGTGCCACCAAGACTAGCGGGAACCTGGACGAGCAGTACTTC.

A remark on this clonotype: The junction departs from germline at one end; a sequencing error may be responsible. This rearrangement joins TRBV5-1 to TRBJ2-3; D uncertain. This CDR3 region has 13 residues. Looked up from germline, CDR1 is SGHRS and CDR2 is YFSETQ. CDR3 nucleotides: TGCGCCAGCAGCTTGGCTGTAAGGGATACGCGGTATTTT. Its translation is CASSLAVRDTRYF.

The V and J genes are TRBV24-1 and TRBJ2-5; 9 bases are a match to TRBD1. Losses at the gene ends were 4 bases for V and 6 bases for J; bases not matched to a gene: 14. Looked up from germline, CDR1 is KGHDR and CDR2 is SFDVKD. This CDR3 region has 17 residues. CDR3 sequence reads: CATSDRSPGQGRKTQYF. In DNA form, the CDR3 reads TGTGCCACCAGTGACCGCTCCCCGGGACAGGGTCGGAAGACCCAGTACTTC.

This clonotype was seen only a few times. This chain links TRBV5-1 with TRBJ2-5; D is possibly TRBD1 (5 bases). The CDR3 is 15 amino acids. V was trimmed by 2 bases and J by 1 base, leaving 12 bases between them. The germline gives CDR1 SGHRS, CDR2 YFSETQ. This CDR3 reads CASSFSQGPQETQYF. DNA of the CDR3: TGCGCCAGCAGCTTCTCCCAGGGCCCCCAAGAGACCCAGTACTTC. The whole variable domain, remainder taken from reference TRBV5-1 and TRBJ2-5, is KAGVTQTPRYLIKTRGQQVTLSCSPISGHRSVSWYQQTPGQGLQFLFEYFSETQRNKGNFPGRFSGRQFSNSRSEMNVSTLELGDSALYLCASSFSQGPQETQYFGPGTRLLVL.

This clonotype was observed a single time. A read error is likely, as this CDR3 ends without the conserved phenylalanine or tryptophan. CDR3 in amino acids: CASSSKGANTEAFL. CDR3 bases: TGTGCCAGCAGTTCAAAGGGGGCGAACACTGAAGCTTTCCTT. The genes are TRBV12-3 or TRBV12-4 and TRBJ1-1; 7 nucleotides agree with TRBD1. The CDR3 is made up of 14 amino acids. The junction had 3 bases not matched to a gene; V was cut back by 4 bases and J by 1 base.

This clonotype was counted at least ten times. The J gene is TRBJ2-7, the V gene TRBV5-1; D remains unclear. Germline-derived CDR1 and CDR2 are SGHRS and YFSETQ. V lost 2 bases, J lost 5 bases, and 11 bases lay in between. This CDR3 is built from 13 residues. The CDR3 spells CASSLDKLHEQYF. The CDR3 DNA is TGCGCCAGCAGCTTAGACAAGCTGCACGAGCAGTACTTC.

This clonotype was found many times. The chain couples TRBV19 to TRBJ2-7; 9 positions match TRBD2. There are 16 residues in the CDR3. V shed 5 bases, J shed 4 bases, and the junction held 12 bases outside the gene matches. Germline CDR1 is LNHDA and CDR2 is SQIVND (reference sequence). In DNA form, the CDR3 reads TGTGCCAGTAGTCTAGCCTCCAGCGGGAGGTCTTACGAGCAGTACTTC. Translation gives CASSLASSGRSYEQYF.

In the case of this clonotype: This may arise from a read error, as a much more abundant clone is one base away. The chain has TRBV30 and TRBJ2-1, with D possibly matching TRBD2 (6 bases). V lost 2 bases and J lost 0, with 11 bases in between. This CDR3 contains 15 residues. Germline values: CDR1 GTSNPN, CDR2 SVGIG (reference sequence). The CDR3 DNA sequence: TGTGCCTGGAGTATGGGGGGTGGCTCCTACAATGAGCAGTTCTTC. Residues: CAWSMGGGSYNEQFF. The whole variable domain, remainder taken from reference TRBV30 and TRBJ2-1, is SQTIHQWPATLVQPVGSPLSLECTVEGTSNPNLYWYRQAAGRGLQLLFYSVGIGQISSEVPQNLSASRPQDRQFILSSKKLLLSDSGFYLCAWSMGGGSYNEQFFGPGTRLTVL.

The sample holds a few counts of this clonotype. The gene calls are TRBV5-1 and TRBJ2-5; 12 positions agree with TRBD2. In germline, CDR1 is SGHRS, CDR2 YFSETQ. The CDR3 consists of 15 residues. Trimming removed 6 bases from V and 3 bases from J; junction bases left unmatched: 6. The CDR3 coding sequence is TGCGCCAGCACCCGACTAGCGGGAGATAAAGAGACCCAGTACTTC. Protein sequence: CASTRLAGDKETQYF. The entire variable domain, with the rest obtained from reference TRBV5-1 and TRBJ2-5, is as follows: KAGVTQTPRYLIKTRGQQVTLSCSPISGHRSVSWYQQTPGQGLQFLFEYFSETQRNKGNFPGRFSGRQFSNSRSEMNVSTLELGDSALYLCASTRLAGDKETQYFGPGTRLLVL.